Sequencing of this T cell receptor beta chain was carried out in a study of breast tumors, draining lymph nodes, adjacent tissues. Points from the study as a whole: Tumors had less TCR diversity than lymph nodes, more than nontumor tissue. Luminal-like breast cancer showed significantly greater tumor-nontumor repertoire similarity than basal-like breast cancer did. The lymph node origin of tumor T cells was framed as consistent with a hypothesis, not demonstrated. Most tumor T cells seemingly derive from lymph node, then expand in tumor.

This clonotype has only a few counts. Antigen unknown. The CDR3 loop spans 16 amino acids. Germline V gene sequence: CDR1 MNHEY, CDR2 SMNVEV (reference sequence). The V and J ends lost 2 bases and 4 bases, in that order; junction bases with no gene match: 8. Breast cancer patients provided tissue from their axillary draining lymph nodes. A single record per CDR3 protein comes from TCRdb applying MiXCR to the multiplex PCR reads. The profile shows about 180,000 distinct CDR3 sequences, roughly 30% of them singletons. V is TRBV27 and J is TRBJ1-2; TRBD1 aligns across 9 bases. The clonotype was recovered from a female donor with breast cancer. Some clones in this sample may be carry-over from other donors' samples. Material for sequencing was axillary lymph node tissue. The CDR3 protein is CASSLGPGTGSYGYTF. The CDR3 DNA reads TGTGCCAGCAGTTTAGGGCCCGGGACAGGGAGCTATGGCTACACCTTC.